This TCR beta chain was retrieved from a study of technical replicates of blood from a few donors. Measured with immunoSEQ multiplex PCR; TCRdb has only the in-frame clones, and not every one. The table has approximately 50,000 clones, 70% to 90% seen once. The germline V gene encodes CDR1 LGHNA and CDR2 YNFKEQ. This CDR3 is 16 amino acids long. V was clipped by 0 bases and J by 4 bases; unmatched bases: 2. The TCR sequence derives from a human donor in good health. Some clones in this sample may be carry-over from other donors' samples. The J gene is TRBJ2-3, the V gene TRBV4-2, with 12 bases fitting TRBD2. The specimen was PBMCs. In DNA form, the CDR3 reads TGTGCCAGCAGCCAAGAGGCTAGCGGGGGGGCAGATACGCAGTATTTT. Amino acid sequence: CASSQEASGGADTQYF.